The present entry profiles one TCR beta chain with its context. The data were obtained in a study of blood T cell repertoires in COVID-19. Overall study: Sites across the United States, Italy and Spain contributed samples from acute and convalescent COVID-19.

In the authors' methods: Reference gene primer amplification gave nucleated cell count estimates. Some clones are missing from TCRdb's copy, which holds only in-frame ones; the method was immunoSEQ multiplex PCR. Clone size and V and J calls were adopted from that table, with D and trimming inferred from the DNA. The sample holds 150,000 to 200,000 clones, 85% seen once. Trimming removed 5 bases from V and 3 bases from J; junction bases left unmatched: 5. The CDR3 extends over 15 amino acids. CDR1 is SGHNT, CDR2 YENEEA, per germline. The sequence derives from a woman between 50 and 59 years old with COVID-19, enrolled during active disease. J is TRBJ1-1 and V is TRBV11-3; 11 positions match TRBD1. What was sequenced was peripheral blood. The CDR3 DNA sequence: TGTGCCAGCAGCGCACGGACAGGGGGCTACACTGAAGCTTTCTTT. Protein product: CASSARTGGYTEAFF.